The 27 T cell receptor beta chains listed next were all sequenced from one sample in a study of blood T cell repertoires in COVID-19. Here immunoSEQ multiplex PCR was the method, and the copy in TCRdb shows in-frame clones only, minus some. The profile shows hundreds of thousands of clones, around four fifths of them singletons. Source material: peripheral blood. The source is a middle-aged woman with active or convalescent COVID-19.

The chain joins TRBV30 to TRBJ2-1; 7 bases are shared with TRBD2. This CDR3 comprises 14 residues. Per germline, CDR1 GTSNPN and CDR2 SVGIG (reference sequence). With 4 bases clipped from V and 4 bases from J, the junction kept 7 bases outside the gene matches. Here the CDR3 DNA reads TGTGCCTGGAAGGGCGGGAGTGGGTACAATGAGCAGTTCTTC. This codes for CAWKGGSGYNEQFF. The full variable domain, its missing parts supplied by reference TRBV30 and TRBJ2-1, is SQTIHQWPATLVQPVGSPLSLECTVEGTSNPNLYWYRQAAGRGLQLLFYSVGIGQISSEVPQNLSASRPQDRQFILSSKKLLLSDSGFYLCAWKGGSGYNEQFFGPGTRLTVL.

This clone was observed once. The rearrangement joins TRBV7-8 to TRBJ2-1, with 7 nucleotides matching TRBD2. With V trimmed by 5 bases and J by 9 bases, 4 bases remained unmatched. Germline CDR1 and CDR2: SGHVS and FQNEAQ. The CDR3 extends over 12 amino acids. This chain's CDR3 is CASSLGGGEQFF. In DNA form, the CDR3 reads TGTGCCAGCAGCCTTGGGGGGGGTGAGCAGTTCTTC.

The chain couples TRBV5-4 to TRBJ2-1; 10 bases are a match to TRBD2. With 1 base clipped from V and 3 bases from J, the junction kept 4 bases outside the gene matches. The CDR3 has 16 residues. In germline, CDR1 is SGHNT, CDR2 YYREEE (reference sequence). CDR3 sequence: CASSLMGLANYNEQFF. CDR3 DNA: TGTGCCAGCAGCTTGATGGGACTAGCGAACTACAATGAGCAGTTCTTC. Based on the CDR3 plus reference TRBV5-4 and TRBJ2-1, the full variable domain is ETGVTQSPTHLIKTRGQQVTLRCSSQSGHNTVSWYQQALGQGPQFIFQYYREEENGRGNFPPRFSGLQFPNYSSELNVNALELDDSALYLCASSLMGLANYNEQFFGPGTRLTVL.

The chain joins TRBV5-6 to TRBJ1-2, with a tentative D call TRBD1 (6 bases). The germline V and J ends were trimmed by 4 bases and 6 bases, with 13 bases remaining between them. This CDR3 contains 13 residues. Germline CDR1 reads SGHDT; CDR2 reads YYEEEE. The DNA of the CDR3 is TGTGCCAGCAGCGTCTGGGACATCGATGGCTACACCTTC. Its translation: CASSVWDIDGYTF.

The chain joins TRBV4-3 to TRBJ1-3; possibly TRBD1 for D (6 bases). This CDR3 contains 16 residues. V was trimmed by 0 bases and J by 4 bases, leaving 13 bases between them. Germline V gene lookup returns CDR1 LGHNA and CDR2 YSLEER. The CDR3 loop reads CASSQDFAQGGNTIYF. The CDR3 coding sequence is TGCGCCAGCAGCCAAGATTTTGCACAGGGCGGAAACACCATATATTTT.

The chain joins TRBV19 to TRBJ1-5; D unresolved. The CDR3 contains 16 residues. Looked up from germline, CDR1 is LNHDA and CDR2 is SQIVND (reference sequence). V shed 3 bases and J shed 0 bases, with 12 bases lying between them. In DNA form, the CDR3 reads TGTGCCAGTAGTATTAGCAGTGTATATAGCAATCAGCCCCAGCATTTT. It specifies CASSISSVYSNQPQHF.

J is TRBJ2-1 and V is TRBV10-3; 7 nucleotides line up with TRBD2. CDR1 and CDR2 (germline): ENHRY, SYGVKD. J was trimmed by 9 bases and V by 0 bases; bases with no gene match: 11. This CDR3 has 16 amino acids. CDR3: CAISESGAGLLTEQFF. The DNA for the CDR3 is TGTGCCATCAGTGAGTCAGGAGCGGGACTTCTTACTGAGCAGTTCTTC.

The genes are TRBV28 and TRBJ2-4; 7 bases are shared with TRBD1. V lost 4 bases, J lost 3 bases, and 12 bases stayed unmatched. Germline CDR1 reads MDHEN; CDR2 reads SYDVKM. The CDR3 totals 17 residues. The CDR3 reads CASSSPGQNLGKNIQYF. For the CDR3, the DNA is TGTGCCAGCAGTTCGCCGGGACAGAATTTAGGCAAAAACATTCAGTACTTC.

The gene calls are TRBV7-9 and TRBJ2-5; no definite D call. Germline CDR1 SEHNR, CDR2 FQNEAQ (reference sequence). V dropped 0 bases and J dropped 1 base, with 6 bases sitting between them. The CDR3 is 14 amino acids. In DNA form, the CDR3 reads TGTGCCAGCAGCTTAGCATCAGGCCAAGAGACCCAGTACTTC. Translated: CASSLASGQETQYF.

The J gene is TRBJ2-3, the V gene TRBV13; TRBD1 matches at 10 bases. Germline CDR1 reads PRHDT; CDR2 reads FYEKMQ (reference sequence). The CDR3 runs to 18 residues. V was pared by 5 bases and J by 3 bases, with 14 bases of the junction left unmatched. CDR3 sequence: CASSLKSYVGQGTDTQYF. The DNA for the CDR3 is TGTGCCAGCAGCCTTAAGTCTTATGTGGGACAGGGGACAGATACGCAGTATTTT.

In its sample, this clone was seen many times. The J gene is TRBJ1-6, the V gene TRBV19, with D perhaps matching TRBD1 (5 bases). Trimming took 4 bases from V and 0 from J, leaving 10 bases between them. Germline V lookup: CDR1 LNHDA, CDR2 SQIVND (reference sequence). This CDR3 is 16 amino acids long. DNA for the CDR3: TGTGCCAGTAGTAGGGTGCAGGGCTCCTATAATTCACCCCTCCACTTT. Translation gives CASSRVQGSYNSPLHF.

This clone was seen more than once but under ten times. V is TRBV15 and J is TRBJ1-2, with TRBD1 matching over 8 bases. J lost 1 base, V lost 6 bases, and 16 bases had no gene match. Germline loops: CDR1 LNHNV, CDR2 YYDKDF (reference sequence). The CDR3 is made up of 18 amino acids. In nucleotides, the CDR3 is TGTGCCACCAGAGCAGCATCAGGGGGCGTGGGACTTAACTATGGCTACACCTTC. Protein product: CATRAASGGVGLNYGYTF.

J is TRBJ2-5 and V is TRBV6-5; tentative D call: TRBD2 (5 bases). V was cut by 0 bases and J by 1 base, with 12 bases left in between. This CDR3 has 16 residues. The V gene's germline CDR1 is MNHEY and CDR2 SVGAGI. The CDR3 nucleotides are TGTGCCAGCAGTTACTCGACGGAGCGGATCCAAGAGACCCAGTACTTC. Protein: CASSYSTERIQETQYF.

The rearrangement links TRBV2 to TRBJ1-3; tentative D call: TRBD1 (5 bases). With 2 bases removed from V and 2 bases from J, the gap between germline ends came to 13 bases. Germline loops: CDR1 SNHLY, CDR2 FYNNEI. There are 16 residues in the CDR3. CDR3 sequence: CASSEQGNAAGNTIYF. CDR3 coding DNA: TGTGCCAGCAGTGAACAGGGAAATGCCGCTGGAAACACCATATATTTT. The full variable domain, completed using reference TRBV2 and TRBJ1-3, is EPEVTQTPSHQVTQMGQEVILRCVPISNHLYFYWYRQILGQKVEFLVSFYNNEISEKSEIFDDQFSVERPDGSNFTLKIRSTKLEDSAMYFCASSEQGNAAGNTIYFGEGSWLTVV.

The CDR3 DNA is TGTGCCAGCAGCTTAGGACAGGGTAGTGAGACCCAGTACTTC. It encodes CASSLGQGSETQYF. The chain is built from TRBV7-8 and TRBJ2-5; 7 bases agree with TRBD1. Germline V gives CDR1 SGHVS, CDR2 FQNEAQ. The CDR3 length is 14 residues. Trimming took 1 base from V and 5 from J; bases not matched to a gene: 4.

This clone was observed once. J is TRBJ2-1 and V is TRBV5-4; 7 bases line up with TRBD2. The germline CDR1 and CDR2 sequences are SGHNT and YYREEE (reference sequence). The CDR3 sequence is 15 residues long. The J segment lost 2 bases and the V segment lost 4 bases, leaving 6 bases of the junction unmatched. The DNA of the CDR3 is TGTGCCAGCAGCCCCCGGGGGGATACCTACAATGAGCAGTTCTTC. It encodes CASSPRGDTYNEQFF.

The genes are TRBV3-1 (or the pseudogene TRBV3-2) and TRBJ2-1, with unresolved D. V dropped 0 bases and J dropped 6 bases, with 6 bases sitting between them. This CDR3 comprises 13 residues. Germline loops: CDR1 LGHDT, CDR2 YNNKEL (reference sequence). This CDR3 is CASSQDELNEQFF. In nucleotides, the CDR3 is TGTGCCAGCAGCCAAGATGAGCTCAATGAGCAGTTCTTC.

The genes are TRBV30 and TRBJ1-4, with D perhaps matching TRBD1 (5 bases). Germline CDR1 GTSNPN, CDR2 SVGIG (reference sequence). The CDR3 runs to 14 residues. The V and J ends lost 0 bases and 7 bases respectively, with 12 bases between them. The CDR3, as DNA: TGTGCCTGGAGTGTAGGGCAGGGTAGTGAAAAACTGTTTTTT. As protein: CAWSVGQGSEKLFF. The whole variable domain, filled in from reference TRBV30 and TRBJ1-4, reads SQTIHQWPATLVQPVGSPLSLECTVEGTSNPNLYWYRQAAGRGLQLLFYSVGIGQISSEVPQNLSASRPQDRQFILSSKKLLLSDSGFYLCAWSVGQGSEKLFFGSGTQLSVL.

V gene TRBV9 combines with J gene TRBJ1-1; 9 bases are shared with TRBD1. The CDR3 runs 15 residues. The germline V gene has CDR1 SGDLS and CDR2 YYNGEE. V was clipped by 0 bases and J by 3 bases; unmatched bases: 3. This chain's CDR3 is CASSVDRQGDTEAFF. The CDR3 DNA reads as TGTGCCAGCAGCGTAGACCGACAGGGGGACACTGAAGCTTTCTTT.

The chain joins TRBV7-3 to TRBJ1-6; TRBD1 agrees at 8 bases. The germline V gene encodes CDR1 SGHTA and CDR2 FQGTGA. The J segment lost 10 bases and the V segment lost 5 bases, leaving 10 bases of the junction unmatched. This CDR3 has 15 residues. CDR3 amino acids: CASSPFSGGKSPLHF. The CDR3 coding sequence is TGTGCCAGCAGCCCCTTTTCAGGGGGCAAATCACCCCTCCACTTT.

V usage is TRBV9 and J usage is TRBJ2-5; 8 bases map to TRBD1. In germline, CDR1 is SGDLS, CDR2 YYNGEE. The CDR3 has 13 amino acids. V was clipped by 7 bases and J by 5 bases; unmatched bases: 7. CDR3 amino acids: CASGQGAMETQYF. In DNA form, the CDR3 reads TGTGCCAGCGGCCAGGGGGCAATGGAGACCCAGTACTTC.

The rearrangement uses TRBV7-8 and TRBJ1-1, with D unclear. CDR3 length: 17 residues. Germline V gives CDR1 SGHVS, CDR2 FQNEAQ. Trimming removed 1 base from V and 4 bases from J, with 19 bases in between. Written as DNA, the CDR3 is TGTGCCAGCAGCTTAGGGCCCCATGGGTCTGGAGGCACTGAAGCTTTCTTT. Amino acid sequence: CASSLGPHGSGGTEAFF.

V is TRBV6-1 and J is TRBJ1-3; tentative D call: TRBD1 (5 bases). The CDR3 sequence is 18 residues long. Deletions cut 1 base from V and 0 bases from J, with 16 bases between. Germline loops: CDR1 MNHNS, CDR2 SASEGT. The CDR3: CASSEGGSLFSSGNTIYF. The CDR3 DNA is TGTGCCAGCAGTGAAGGGGGCTCCCTATTCTCCTCTGGAAACACCATATATTTT.

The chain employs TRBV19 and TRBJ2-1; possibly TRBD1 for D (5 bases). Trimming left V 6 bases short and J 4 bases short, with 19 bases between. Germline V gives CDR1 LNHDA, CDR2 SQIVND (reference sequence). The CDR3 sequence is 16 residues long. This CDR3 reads CASSRTRGQGYNEQFF. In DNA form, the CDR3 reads TGTGCCAGTAGCCGTACCAGAGGTCAGGGATACAATGAGCAGTTCTTC.

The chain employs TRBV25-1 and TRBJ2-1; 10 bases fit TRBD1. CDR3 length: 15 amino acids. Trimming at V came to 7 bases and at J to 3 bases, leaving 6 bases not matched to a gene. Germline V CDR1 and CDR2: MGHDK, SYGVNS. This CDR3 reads CASTERTGGYNEQFF. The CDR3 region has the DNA TGTGCCAGCACCGAGCGGACAGGGGGCTACAATGAGCAGTTCTTC. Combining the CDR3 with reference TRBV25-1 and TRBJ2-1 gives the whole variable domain EADIYQTPRYLVIGTGKKITLECSQTMGHDKMYWYQQDPGMELHLIHYSYGVNSTEKGDLSSESTVSRIRTEHFPLTLESARPSHTSQYLCASTERTGGYNEQFFGPGTRLTVL.

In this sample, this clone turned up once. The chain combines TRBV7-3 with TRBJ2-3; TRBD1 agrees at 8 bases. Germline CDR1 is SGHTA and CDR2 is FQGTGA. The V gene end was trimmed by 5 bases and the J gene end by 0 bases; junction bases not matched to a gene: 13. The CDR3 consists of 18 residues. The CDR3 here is CASSLNHRDRRSTDTQYF. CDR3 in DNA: TGTGCCAGCAGCCTCAACCACCGGGACAGGAGGAGCACAGATACGCAGTATTTT.

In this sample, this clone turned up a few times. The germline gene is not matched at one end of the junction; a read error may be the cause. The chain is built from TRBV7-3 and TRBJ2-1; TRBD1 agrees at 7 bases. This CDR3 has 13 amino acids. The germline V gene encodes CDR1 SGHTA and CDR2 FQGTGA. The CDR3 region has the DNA TGTGCCAGCAGCTTAATCGAAGGGGGCCTCTTGGTCTTC. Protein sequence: CASSLIEGGLLVF.